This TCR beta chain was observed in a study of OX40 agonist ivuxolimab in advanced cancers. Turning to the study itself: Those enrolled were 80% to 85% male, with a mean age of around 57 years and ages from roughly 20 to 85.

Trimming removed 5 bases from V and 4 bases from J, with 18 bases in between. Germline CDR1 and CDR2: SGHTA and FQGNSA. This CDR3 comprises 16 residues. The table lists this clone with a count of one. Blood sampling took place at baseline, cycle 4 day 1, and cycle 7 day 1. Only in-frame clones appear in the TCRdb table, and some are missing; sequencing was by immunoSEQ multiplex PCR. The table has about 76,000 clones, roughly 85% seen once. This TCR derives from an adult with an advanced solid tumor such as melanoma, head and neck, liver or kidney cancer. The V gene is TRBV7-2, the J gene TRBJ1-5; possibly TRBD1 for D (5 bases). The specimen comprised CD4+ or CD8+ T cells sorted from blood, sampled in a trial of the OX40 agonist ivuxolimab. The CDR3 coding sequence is TGTGCCAGCAGCCCTAGAATTGACAGAATAAATCAGCCCCAGCATTTT. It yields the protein CASSPRIDRINQPQHF.